This entry lists 19 T cell receptor beta chains sequenced from one sample in a study of blood T cell repertoires in COVID-19. Some clones are missing from TCRdb's copy, which holds only in-frame ones; the method was immunoSEQ multiplex PCR. The sample records 50,000 to 70,000 clones, about 88% being singletons. What was sequenced was peripheral blood. These receptors originate from a human donor with active COVID-19. The donor label of this sample is uncertain.

The table lists this clone with a count of one. The CDR3 sequence is CASSVVGGRSYNEQFF. In DNA form, the CDR3 reads TGTGCCAGCAGCGTAGTGGGGGGGCGATCATACAATGAGCAGTTCTTC. This chain uses TRBV9 with TRBJ2-1; tentatively, D is TRBD2 (7 bases). Looked up from germline, CDR1 is SGDLS and CDR2 is YYNGEE. Trimming shortened V by 0 bases and J by 4 bases, and 14 bases separated the two germline ends. The length of the CDR3 is 16 residues.

The chain has TRBV7-9 and TRBJ1-4; tentatively, D is TRBD1 (5 bases). CDR1 and CDR2 from the germline V gene are SEHNR and FQNEAQ (reference sequence). This CDR3 is 14 amino acids long. The germline V and J ends were trimmed by 2 bases and 11 bases, with 15 bases remaining between them. The CDR3 DNA sequence: TGTGCCAGCAGCTTAAGCCAGGGCGTAGTGAAACTGTTTTTT. Translated, it gives CASSLSQGVVKLFF.

CDR3 residues: CASSPRGQGFSYEQYF. The DNA for the CDR3 is TGTGCCAGCAGCCCAAGGGGACAGGGTTTCTCCTACGAGCAGTACTTC. The chain uses TRBV7-2 and TRBJ2-7; TRBD1 matches 9 bases. Germline values: CDR1 SGHTA, CDR2 FQGNSA. After removal of 5 bases from V and 0 bases from J, the junction contained 8 bases not matched to a gene. The CDR3 covers 16 residues. Based on the CDR3 plus reference TRBV7-2 and TRBJ2-7, the full variable domain is GAGVSQSPSNKVTEKGKDVELRCDPISGHTALYWYRQSLGQGLEFLIYFQGNSAPDKSGLPSDRFSAERTGGSVSTLTIQRTQQEDSAVYLCASSPRGQGFSYEQYFGPGTRLTVT.

The V and J genes are TRBV28 and TRBJ2-7; D is possibly TRBD1 (5 bases). This CDR3 contains 15 residues. In germline, CDR1 is MDHEN, CDR2 SYDVKM. V dropped 1 base and J dropped 6 bases, with 16 bases sitting between them. This CDR3 is CASSLSIRGAFEQYF. Written as DNA, the CDR3 is TGTGCCAGCAGTTTATCGATTAGGGGCGCCTTCGAGCAGTACTTC.

This chain connects TRBV7-2 to TRBJ1-2; 7 bases are shared with TRBD1. Germline V gene lookup returns CDR1 SGHTA and CDR2 FQGNSA. The CDR3 contains 14 residues. The V segment lost 1 base and the J segment 6 bases; nucleotides outside the gene matches: 5. The CDR3 protein is CASSLVVRGDGYTF. The CDR3 DNA reads as TGTGCCAGCAGCTTAGTCGTCAGGGGGGATGGCTACACCTTC.

Only one count was recorded for this clone. The chain recombines TRBV18 with TRBJ1-1; 10 bases align to TRBD1. V dropped 6 bases and J dropped 0; count of bases not matched to a gene: 10. CDR3 size: 17 residues. Germline lookup yields CDR1 KGHSH and CDR2 LQKENI. CDR3 DNA sequence: TGTGCCAGCTCCCTTCTGGGACAGGGGCCATTGAACACTGAAGCTTTCTTT. Protein sequence: CASSLLGQGPLNTEAFF. Supplemented by reference TRBV18 and TRBJ1-1, the full variable domain reads NAGVMQNPRHLVRRRGQEARLRCSPMKGHSHVYWYRQLPEEGLKFMVYLQKENIIDESGMPKERFSAEFPKEGPSILRIQQVVRGDSAAYFCASSLLGQGPLNTEAFFGQGTRLTVV.

CDR3 sequence reads: CASSEYSGRGNEQYF. The DNA for the CDR3 is TGTGCCAGCAGTGAATACTCAGGGCGGGGAAACGAGCAGTACTTC. The gene calls are TRBV6-1 and TRBJ2-7, with D perhaps TRBD2 (6 bases). The germline V and J ends were trimmed by 2 bases and 5 bases, with 16 bases remaining between them. Per the germline V gene, CDR1 is MNHNS and CDR2 is SASEGT. This CDR3 is built from 15 residues.

The chain uses TRBV4-1 and TRBJ1-5; D ambiguous. The CDR3 runs 13 residues. The germline V gene encodes CDR1 MGHRA and CDR2 YSYEKL. Trimming stripped 0 bases from V and 4 bases from J, with 4 bases between. CDR3 in DNA: TGCGCCAGCAGCCAAGACCGTAATCAGCCCCAGCATTTT. As protein: CASSQDRNQPQHF.

This sequence joins TRBV12-3 or TRBV12-4 and TRBJ2-3, with TRBD2 as a possible D gene (5 bases). V was shortened by 3 bases and J by 4 bases, with 5 bases between the two germline ends. The CDR3 length is 12 residues. The CDR3 nucleotides read TGTGCCAGCAGTTTTAGCGCAGATACGCAGTATTTT. This sequence encodes CASSFSADTQYF.

This chain links TRBV5-4 with TRBJ2-3; 8 nucleotides line up with TRBD2. Germline-derived CDR1 and CDR2 are SGHNT and YYREEE (reference sequence). The CDR3 extends over 16 amino acids. After removal of 4 bases from V and 5 bases from J, the junction contained 12 bases not matched to a gene. This CDR3 is CASSRGAGGGKDTQYF. The CDR3 DNA is TGTGCCAGCAGCCGTGGGGCGGGAGGAGGTAAAGATACGCAGTATTTT. Full variable domain (missing parts from reference TRBV5-4 and TRBJ2-3): ETGVTQSPTHLIKTRGQQVTLRCSSQSGHNTVSWYQQALGQGPQFIFQYYREEENGRGNFPPRFSGLQFPNYSSELNVNALELDDSALYLCASSRGAGGGKDTQYFGPGTRLTVL.

The V gene is TRBV11-2, the J gene TRBJ2-2, with D perhaps TRBD1 (5 bases). The CDR3 has 17 residues. Trimming shortened V by 4 bases and J by 4 bases, and 19 bases separated the two germline ends. Germline CDR1 reads SGHAT; CDR2 reads FQNNGV. The CDR3 DNA reads as TGTGCCAGCAGCTGGGGTGGGGCGGTTGCCGGCACCGGGGAGCTGTTTTTT. It specifies CASSWGGAVAGTGELFF. The variable domain in full, with the rest retrieved from reference TRBV11-2 and TRBJ2-2, is EAGVAQSPRYKIIEKRQSVAFWCNPISGHATLYWYQQILGQGPKLLIQFQNNGVVDDSQLPKDRFSAERLKGVDSTLKIQPAKLEDSAVYLCASSWGGAVAGTGELFFGEGSRLTVL.

V gene TRBV28 combines with J gene TRBJ2-1, with 9 bases identical to TRBD1. The trim removed 6 bases at V and 8 bases at J, leaving 11 bases unmatched. Looked up from germline, CDR1 is MDHEN and CDR2 is SYDVKM. This CDR3 has 15 residues. The CDR3: CASSALGQGGHEQFF. CDR3 bases: TGTGCCAGCAGCGCGCTGGGACAGGGTGGGCATGAGCAGTTCTTC.

The chain employs TRBV12-5 and TRBJ2-7; D might be TRBD1 (6 bases). Germline CDR1 is LGHNT and CDR2 is FRNRAP. The CDR3 sequence is 16 residues long. Trimming shortened V by 0 bases and J by 0 bases, and 12 bases separated the two germline ends. The CDR3 sequence is CASGLVLDSRSYEQYF. Here the CDR3 DNA reads TGTGCTAGTGGTTTGGTACTGGACAGCCGCTCCTACGAGCAGTACTTC. Drawing the rest from reference TRBV12-5 and TRBJ2-7, the complete variable domain is DARVTQTPRHKVTEMGQEVTMRCQPILGHNTVFWYRQTMMQGLELLAYFRNRAPLDDSGMPKDRFSAEMPDATLATLKIQPSEPRDSAVYFCASGLVLDSRSYEQYFGPGTRLTVT.

This clone was seen a single time. The chain employs TRBV4-1 and TRBJ2-1, with D maybe TRBD2 (6 bases). This CDR3 comprises 16 residues. V lost 0 bases and J 6 bases, leaving 15 bases between the germline ends. Looked up from germline, CDR1 is MGHRA and CDR2 is YSYEKL. The DNA of the CDR3 is TGCGCCAGCAGCCAAGATTTACGGGGAGGCGGCAATGAGCAGTTCTTC. This translates into CASSQDLRGGGNEQFF.

This chain links TRBV19 with TRBJ1-5; no definite D call. The germline V and J ends were trimmed by 4 bases and 4 bases, with 5 bases remaining between them. This CDR3 comprises 12 residues. Germline values: CDR1 LNHDA, CDR2 SQIVND (reference sequence). The chain's CDR3 is CASSKINQPQHF. DNA for the CDR3: TGTGCCAGTAGTAAAATAAATCAGCCCCAGCATTTT.

This chain connects TRBV29-1 to TRBJ2-1, with 10 bases fitting TRBD2. CDR1 and CDR2 from the germline V gene are SQVTM and ANQGSEA. The CDR3 loop spans 15 amino acids. Trimming took 2 bases from V and 8 from J; bases not matched to a gene: 9. The CDR3 DNA follows: TGCAGCGTTGAACGTCTCCTAGCGGGAGTGTATGAGCAGTTCTTC. This encodes CSVERLLAGVYEQFF.

The chain recombines TRBV19 with TRBJ2-7, with 9 bases fitting TRBD1. V dropped 6 bases and J dropped 1; count of bases not matched to a gene: 4. CDR3 length: 14 residues. The germline gives CDR1 LNHDA, CDR2 SQIVND (reference sequence). The CDR3 DNA reads TGTGCCAGTAGCAGACAGGGGGTATCCTACGAGCAGTACTTC. This encodes CASSRQGVSYEQYF.

This clone showed up just a few times. This rearrangement joins TRBV7-9 to TRBJ1-1; D might be TRBD1 (6 bases). Germline V gene lookup returns CDR1 SEHNR and CDR2 FQNEAQ (reference sequence). This CDR3 is 13 amino acids long. V gave up 5 bases and J gave up 5 bases, with 12 bases separating them. DNA for the CDR3: TGTGCCAGCAGCGGGACAAAGGGGACTGAAGCTTTCTTT. It translates to CASSGTKGTEAFF.

The chain is built from TRBV6-4 and TRBJ2-3; D not resolved. This CDR3 has 14 amino acids. The V and J ends lost 3 bases and 1 base respectively, with 8 bases between them. Germline V CDR1 and CDR2: MRHNA, SNTAGT. In DNA, the CDR3 is TGTGCCAGCAGTGAACAGCCAGGCACAGATACGCAGTATTTT. Translation: CASSEQPGTDTQYF.